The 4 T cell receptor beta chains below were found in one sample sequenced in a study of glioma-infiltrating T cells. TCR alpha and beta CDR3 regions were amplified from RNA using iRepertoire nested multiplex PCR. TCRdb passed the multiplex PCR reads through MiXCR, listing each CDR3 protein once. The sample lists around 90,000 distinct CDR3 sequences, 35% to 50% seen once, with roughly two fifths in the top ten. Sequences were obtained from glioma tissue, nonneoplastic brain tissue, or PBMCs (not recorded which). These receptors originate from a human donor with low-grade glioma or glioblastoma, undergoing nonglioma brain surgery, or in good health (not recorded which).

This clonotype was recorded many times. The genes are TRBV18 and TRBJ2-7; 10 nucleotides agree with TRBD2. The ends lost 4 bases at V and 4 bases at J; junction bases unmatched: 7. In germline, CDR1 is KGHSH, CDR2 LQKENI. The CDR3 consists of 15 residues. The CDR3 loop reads CASSQSSGSWYEQYF. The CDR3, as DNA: TGTGCCAGCTCACAGTCTAGCGGGAGCTGGTACGAGCAGTACTTC.

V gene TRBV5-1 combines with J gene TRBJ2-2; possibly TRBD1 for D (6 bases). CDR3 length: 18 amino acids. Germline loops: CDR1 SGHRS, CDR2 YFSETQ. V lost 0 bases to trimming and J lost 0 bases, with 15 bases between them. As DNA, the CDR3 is TGCGCCAGCAGCTTGGAGGGCAGGGGTGCCGCGAACACCGGGGAGCTGTTTTTT. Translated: CASSLEGRGAANTGELFF.

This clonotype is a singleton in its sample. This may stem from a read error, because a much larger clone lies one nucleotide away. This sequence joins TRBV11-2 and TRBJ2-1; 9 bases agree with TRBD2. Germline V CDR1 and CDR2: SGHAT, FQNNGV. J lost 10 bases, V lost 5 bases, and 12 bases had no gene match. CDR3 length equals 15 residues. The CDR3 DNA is TGTGCCAGCAGCATCCTTAGCGGGAGTGGCTACGAGCAGTTCTTC. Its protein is CASSILSGSGYEQFF.

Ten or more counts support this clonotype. The CDR3 spells CASRPTGQSYGYTF. CDR3 coding DNA: TGTGCCAGCAGACCTACGGGACAGAGCTATGGCTACACCTTC. V and J are TRBV6-4 and TRBJ1-2; 7 nucleotides line up with TRBD1. This CDR3 has 14 amino acids. Germline V gives CDR1 MRHNA, CDR2 SNTAGT. V lost 6 bases to trimming and J lost 4 bases; unmatched junction nucleotides: 8.